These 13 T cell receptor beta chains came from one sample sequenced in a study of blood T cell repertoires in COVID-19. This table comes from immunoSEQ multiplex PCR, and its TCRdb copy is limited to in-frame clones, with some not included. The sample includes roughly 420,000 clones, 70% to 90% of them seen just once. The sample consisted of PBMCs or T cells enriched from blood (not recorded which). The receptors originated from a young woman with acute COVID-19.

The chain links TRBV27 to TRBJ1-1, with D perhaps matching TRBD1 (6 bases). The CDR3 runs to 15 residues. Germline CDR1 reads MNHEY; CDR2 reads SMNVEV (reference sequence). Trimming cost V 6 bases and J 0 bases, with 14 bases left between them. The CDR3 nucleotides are TGTGCCAGCAGACCTCGACAGGACATGAACACTGAAGCTTTCTTT. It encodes CASRPRQDMNTEAFF.

The CDR3 bases are TGTGCCAGCAGTGTGACAGACCCTAGCACAGATACGCAGTATTTT. Translation: CASSVTDPSTDTQYF. The gene calls are TRBV2 and TRBJ2-3, with D possibly being TRBD1 (5 bases). The CDR3 extends over 15 amino acids. Germline V gives CDR1 SNHLY, CDR2 FYNNEI. Trimming took off 4 bases at V and 0 bases at J, with 11 bases between the two ends.

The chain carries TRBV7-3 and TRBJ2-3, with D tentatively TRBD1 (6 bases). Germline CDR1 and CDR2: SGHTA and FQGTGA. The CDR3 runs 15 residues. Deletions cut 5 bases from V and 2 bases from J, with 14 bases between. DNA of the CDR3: TGTGCCAGCAGCCAACAGGGTTTGCACACAGATACGCAGTATTTT. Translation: CASSQQGLHTDTQYF.

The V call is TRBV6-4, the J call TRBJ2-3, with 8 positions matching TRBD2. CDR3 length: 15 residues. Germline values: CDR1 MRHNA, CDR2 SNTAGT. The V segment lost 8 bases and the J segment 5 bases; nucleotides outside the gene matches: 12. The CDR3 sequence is CASSVTSGGLDTQYF. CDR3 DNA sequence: TGTGCCAGCTCCGTGACGAGCGGGGGATTAGATACGCAGTATTTT.

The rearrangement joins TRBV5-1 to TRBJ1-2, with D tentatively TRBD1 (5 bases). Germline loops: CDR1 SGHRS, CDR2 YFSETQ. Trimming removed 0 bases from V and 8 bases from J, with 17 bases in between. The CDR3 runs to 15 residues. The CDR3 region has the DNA TGCGCCAGCAGCTTGGGAGGGACTCGCCCTGAGGGCTACACCTTC. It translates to CASSLGGTRPEGYTF.

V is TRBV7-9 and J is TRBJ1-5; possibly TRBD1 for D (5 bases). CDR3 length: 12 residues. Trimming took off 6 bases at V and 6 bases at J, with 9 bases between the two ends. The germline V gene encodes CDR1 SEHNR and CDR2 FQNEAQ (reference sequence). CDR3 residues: CASSSGFQPQHF. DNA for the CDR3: TGTGCCAGCAGTTCAGGGTTTCAGCCCCAGCATTTT.

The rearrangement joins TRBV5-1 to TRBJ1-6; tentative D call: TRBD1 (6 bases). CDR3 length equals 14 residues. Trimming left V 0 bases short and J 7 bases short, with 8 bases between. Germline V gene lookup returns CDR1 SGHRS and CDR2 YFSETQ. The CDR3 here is CASSLAGENSPLHF. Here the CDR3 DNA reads TGCGCCAGCAGCTTGGCAGGGGAGAATTCACCCCTCCACTTT.

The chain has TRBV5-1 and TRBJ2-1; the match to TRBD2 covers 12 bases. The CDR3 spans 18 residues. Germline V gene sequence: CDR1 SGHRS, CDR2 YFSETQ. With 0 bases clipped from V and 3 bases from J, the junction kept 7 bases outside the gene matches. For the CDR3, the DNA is TGCGCCAGCAGCTTGGTAGCTAGCGGGGGGGCCATCTACAATGAGCAGTTCTTC. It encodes CASSLVASGGAIYNEQFF. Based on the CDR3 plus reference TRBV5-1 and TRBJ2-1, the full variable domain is KAGVTQTPRYLIKTRGQQVTLSCSPISGHRSVSWYQQTPGQGLQFLFEYFSETQRNKGNFPGRFSGRQFSNSRSEMNVSTLELGDSALYLCASSLVASGGAIYNEQFFGPGTRLTVL.

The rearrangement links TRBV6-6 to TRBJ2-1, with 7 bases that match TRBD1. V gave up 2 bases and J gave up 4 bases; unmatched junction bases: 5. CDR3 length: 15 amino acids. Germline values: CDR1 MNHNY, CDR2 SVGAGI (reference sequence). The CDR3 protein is CASSYVTGDYNEQFF. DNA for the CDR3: TGTGCCAGCAGTTACGTTACAGGGGATTACAATGAGCAGTTCTTC.

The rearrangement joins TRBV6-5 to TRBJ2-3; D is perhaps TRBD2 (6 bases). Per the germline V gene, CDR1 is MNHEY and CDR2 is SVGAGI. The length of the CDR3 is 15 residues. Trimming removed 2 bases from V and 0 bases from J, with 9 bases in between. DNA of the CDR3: TGTGCCAGCAGTTACCGCGGGACTAGCACAGATACGCAGTATTTT. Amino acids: CASSYRGTSTDTQYF.

This CDR3 reads CSVERSSQGAYEQFF. The CDR3 DNA sequence: TGCAGCGTTGAACGGAGTAGCCAGGGGGCATATGAGCAGTTCTTC. The rearrangement joins TRBV29-1 to TRBJ2-1, with 8 bases lining up with TRBD1. This CDR3 comprises 15 residues. V gave up 2 bases and J gave up 8 bases; unmatched junction bases: 11. Germline V lookup: CDR1 SQVTM, CDR2 ANQGSEA.

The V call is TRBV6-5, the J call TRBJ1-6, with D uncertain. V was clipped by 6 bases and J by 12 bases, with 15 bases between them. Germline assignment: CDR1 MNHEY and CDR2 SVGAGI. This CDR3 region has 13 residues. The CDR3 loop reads CASSLEEFLPLHF. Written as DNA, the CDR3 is TGTGCCAGCAGCCTCGAGGAATTTTTACCCCTCCACTTT.

The CDR3 is CASTLGRNSPLHF. DNA for the CDR3: TGTGCCAGCACTCTAGGAAGAAATTCACCCCTCCACTTT. The chain links TRBV6-5 to TRBJ1-6; D is uncertain. Germline V CDR1 and CDR2: MNHEY, SVGAGI. This CDR3 has 13 amino acids. Trimming left V 7 bases short and J 7 bases short, with 11 bases between.